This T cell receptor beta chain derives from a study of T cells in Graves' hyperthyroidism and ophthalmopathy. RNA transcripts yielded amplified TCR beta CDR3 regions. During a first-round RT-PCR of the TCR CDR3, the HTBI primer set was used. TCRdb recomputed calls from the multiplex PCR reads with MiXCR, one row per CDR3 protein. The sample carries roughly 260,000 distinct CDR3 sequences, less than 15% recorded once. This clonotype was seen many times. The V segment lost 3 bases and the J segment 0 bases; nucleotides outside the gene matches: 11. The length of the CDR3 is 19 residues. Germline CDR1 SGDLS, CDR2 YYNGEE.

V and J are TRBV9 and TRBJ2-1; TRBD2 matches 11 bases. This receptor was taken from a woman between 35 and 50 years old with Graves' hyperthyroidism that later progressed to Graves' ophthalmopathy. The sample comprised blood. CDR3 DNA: TGTGCCAGCAGCGGAGCTAGCGGGAGGACCGCGGGCTCCTACAATGAGCAGTTCTTC. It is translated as CASSGASGRTAGSYNEQFF.